This T cell receptor (beta chain) was captured by sequencing in a study of blood T cell repertoires in COVID-19. Study summary: PBMCs, B-cell-depleted T cells, or T cells provided the cDNA or gDNA that made up the material.

Individuals aged about 18 to 90 years were recruited from 24 US areas. The germline V gene encodes CDR1 MNHEY and CDR2 SMNVEV (reference sequence). Losses at the gene ends were 7 bases for V and 0 bases for J; bases not matched to a gene: 5. The CDR3 is made up of 14 amino acids. The authors' processing: Reference gene primer amplification gave nucleated cell count estimates. The assay was immunoSEQ multiplex PCR, and TCRdb's table has in-frame clones only and misses some. V, J and clone size reflect that table, while D and trimming were determined from the DNA. The data show under 300,000 clones, about 90% seen once.

The receptor was derived from a woman younger than 45 with acute COVID-19. The rearrangement links TRBV27 to TRBJ2-7, with 8 bases lining up with TRBD1. Material: PBMCs or T cells enriched from blood (not recorded which). CDR3 sequence reads: CASKVTGGSYEQYF. In DNA, the CDR3 is TGTGCCAGCAAAGTCACAGGGGGCTCCTACGAGCAGTACTTC.